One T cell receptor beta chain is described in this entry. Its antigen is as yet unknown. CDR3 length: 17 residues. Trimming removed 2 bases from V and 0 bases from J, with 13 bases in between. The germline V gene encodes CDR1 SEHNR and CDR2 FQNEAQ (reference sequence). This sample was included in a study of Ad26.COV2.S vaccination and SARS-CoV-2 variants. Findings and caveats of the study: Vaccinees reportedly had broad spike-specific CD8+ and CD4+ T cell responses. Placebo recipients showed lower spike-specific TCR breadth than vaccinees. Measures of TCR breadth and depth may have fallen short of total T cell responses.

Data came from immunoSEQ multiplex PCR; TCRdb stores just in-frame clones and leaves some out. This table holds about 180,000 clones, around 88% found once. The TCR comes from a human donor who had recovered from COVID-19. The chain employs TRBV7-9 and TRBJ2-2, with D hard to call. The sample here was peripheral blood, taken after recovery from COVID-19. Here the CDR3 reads CASSLSPIRTNTGELFF. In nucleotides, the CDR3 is TGTGCCAGCAGCTTATCCCCCATCCGGACGAACACCGGGGAGCTGTTTTTT.